The TCR beta chain under discussion was sequenced for a study of cytomegalovirus exposure and HLA in healthy donors. Study-wide results and caveats: A missense DCLRE1C variant was associated with V- and J-gene trimming of TCR beta chains in a later analysis, and an independent cohort replicated the association.

The V and J ends lost 3 bases and 0 bases respectively, with 11 bases between them. Germline CDR1 reads MNHEY; CDR2 reads SVGAGI. This CDR3 spans 16 amino acids. Concerning this clone itself: Its specificity is unknown.

PCR was performed using 60 Vbeta and 13 Jbeta primers. Sequencing used immunoSEQ multiplex PCR; TCRdb keeps in-frame clones, though not all of them. The data show around 120,000 clones, 80% seen once. The chain joins TRBV6-5 to TRBJ2-2; perhaps TRBD2 as D (6 bases). This clonotype was obtained from a middle-aged woman in good health and CMV-seronegative. The sequencing input was PBMCs. The CDR3 DNA follows: TGTGCCAGCAGTTATGGAGCGGGCGCGAACACCGGGGAGCTGTTTTTT. This gives the protein CASSYGAGANTGELFF.